Presented here are 18 T cell receptor beta chains from one specimen sequenced in a study of blood T cell repertoires in COVID-19. The repertoire was sequenced with immunoSEQ multiplex PCR; TCRdb's copy has only in-frame clones and lacks some. The sample lists a few hundred thousand clones; roughly 90% were seen once. Sequenced: peripheral blood. These receptors originate from a man aged 30-40 years who had recovered from COVID-19.

V gene TRBV6-2 or TRBV6-3 combines with J gene TRBJ1-2; 7 bases are shared with TRBD1. V trimming: 5 bases; J trimming: 7 bases; junction bases outside the gene matches: 10. This CDR3 has 14 residues. The germline gives CDR1 MNHEY, CDR2 SVGEGT. Written as DNA, the CDR3 is TGTGCCAGCAGTCCAGACAGGGTGTTAAGTGGCTACACCTTC. Protein: CASSPDRVLSGYTF.

J is TRBJ1-2 and V is TRBV4-3, with D perhaps matching TRBD1 (5 bases). The CDR3 is 14 residues long. Trimming stripped 4 bases from V and 2 bases from J, with 11 bases between. Germline V lookup: CDR1 LGHNA, CDR2 YSLEER. The CDR3 is CASSPAQGNYGYTF. CDR3 bases: TGCGCCAGCAGCCCTGCCCAGGGAAACTATGGCTACACCTTC.

The V gene is TRBV19, the J gene TRBJ2-1; perhaps TRBD2 as D (6 bases). The CDR3 spans 13 residues. The V gene lost 5 bases and the J gene lost 9 bases, with 14 bases spanning the gap. CDR1 and CDR2 from the germline V gene are LNHDA and SQIVND (reference sequence). In DNA form, the CDR3 reads TGTGCCAGTAGTCTTAGGTCTAGCGTTGAGCAGTTCTTC. This translates into CASSLRSSVEQFF.

Here the CDR3 reads CASSYQGADNTEAFF. In nucleotides, the CDR3 is TGTGCCAGCAGTTACCAGGGGGCCGATAACACTGAAGCTTTCTTT. The gene calls are TRBV6-6 and TRBJ1-1, with TRBD1 matching 8 bases. V was clipped by 2 bases and J by 2 bases; unmatched bases: 4. Germline V CDR1 and CDR2: MNHNY, SVGAGI (reference sequence). There are 15 residues in the CDR3.

The V gene is TRBV18, the J gene TRBJ1-2; D is possibly TRBD1 (5 bases). Germline V CDR1 and CDR2: KGHSH, LQKENI. The CDR3 has 13 amino acids. The V gene lost 8 bases and the J gene lost 4 bases, with 14 bases spanning the gap. The CDR3 region is CASAATVGYGYTF. CDR3 in DNA: TGTGCCAGCGCCGCGACAGTTGGCTATGGCTACACCTTC.

This chain links TRBV4-2 with TRBJ2-3, with D unresolved. V lost 1 base and J lost 4, with 6 bases in between. This CDR3 has 13 residues. The germline CDR1 and CDR2 sequences are LGHNA and YNFKEQ. CDR3 residues: CASSQANSDTQYF. The CDR3 DNA sequence: TGTGCCAGCAGCCAAGCCAATTCAGATACGCAGTATTTT.

Points on this clone: Germline and junction disagree at one end, which may indicate a read error. The chain combines TRBV6-5 with TRBJ1-2; no clear D. Germline CDR1 and CDR2: MNHEY and SVGAGI. The CDR3 covers 14 residues. As DNA, the CDR3 is TGTGCCAGCAGTGACTCACGCGTATCGTATGGCTACACCTTC. Residues: CASSDSRVSYGYTF.

The V and J genes are TRBV5-1 and TRBJ2-5; the D gene is possibly TRBD1 (5 bases). Between the trimmed V and J ends, which lost 5 bases and 3 bases, there was a span of 5 bases. The CDR3 loop spans 11 amino acids. Germline V lookup: CDR1 SGHRS, CDR2 YFSETQ. CDR3 in amino acids: CASRTEETQYF. In nucleotides, the CDR3 is TGCGCCAGCAGGACAGAAGAGACCCAGTACTTC.

The chain carries TRBV9 and TRBJ1-3, with 12 bases matching TRBD1. This CDR3 has 17 amino acids. With V trimmed by 0 bases and J by 4 bases, 5 bases remained unmatched. Germline CDR1 SGDLS, CDR2 YYNGEE. The CDR3 loop reads CASSVEGQGARGNTIYF. DNA of the CDR3: TGTGCCAGCAGCGTAGAGGGACAGGGGGCGCGGGGAAACACCATATATTTT.

The V and J genes are TRBV5-4 and TRBJ2-7, with 7 bases matching TRBD1. The ends lost 3 bases at V and 2 bases at J; junction bases unmatched: 5. This CDR3 is 14 amino acids long. Germline V gene sequence: CDR1 SGHNT, CDR2 YYREEE (reference sequence). The CDR3 loop is CASSSNRGTYEQYF. The CDR3 coding sequence is TGTGCCAGCAGCTCGAACAGGGGTACCTACGAGCAGTACTTC.

The chain combines TRBV6-5 with TRBJ1-2, with a possible D match to TRBD1 (6 bases). The length of the CDR3 is 15 residues. Germline lookup yields CDR1 MNHEY and CDR2 SVGAGI. V lost 0 bases, J lost 6 bases, and 14 bases lay in between. The CDR3 sequence: CASSYSRQGTDGYTF. DNA of the CDR3: TGTGCCAGCAGTTACTCACGGCAGGGGACGGATGGCTACACCTTC.

The gene calls are TRBV12-3 or TRBV12-4 and TRBJ1-5; D remains ambiguous. The CDR3 runs 13 residues. V was cut by 4 bases and J by 4 bases, with 8 bases left in between. Written as DNA, the CDR3 is TGTGCCAGCAGTTCCAAGCTGAATCAGCCCCAGCATTTT. Translation: CASSSKLNQPQHF.

The chain joins TRBV4-1 to TRBJ1-2, with 10 bases aligning to TRBD1. The CDR3 loop spans 17 amino acids. The V gene end was trimmed by 0 bases and the J gene end by 5 bases; junction bases not matched to a gene: 9. The germline V gene encodes CDR1 MGHRA and CDR2 YSYEKL. CDR3 residues: CASSQDPLGQGEYGYTF. The CDR3 nucleotides are TGCGCCAGCAGCCAAGACCCCCTAGGACAGGGGGAGTATGGCTACACCTTC.

The chain uses TRBV23-1 and TRBJ2-7; D is possibly TRBD1 (7 bases). TRBV23-1 is recorded as an ORF, its role being uncertain. The CDR3 consists of 16 residues. The ends were cut back, 0 bases at V and 1 base at J, with 13 bases in the middle. The CDR3 sequence is CASSQSRGDRSYEQYF. CDR3 nucleotides: TGCGCCAGCAGTCAATCAAGGGGGGACAGATCCTACGAGCAGTACTTC.

This clone showed up just once. This rearrangement joins TRBV11-3 to TRBJ2-2; 14 bases match TRBD2. CDR1 is SGHNT and CDR2 is YENEEA in the germline V gene. The CDR3 is 18 amino acids. After removal of 4 bases from V and 5 bases from J, the junction contained 9 bases not matched to a gene. CDR3 sequence (DNA): TGTGCCAGCAGCTCGTGGACTAGCGGGGGGCGGGATACCGGGGAGCTGTTTTTT. Its translation is CASSSWTSGGRDTGELFF.

Only one count was recorded for this clone. The chain carries TRBV2 and TRBJ1-3; possibly TRBD1 for D (6 bases). The germline V gene has CDR1 SNHLY and CDR2 FYNNEI. The CDR3 runs 14 residues. Trimming took off 8 bases at V and 4 bases at J, with 15 bases between the two ends. CDR3 nucleotide sequence: TGTGCCAGCCCGAGGGCAGGGGAGGGAAACACCATATATTTT. Its translation is CASPRAGEGNTIYF.

The CDR3 protein is CASSYTGTGSGNTIYF. Here the CDR3 DNA reads TGTGCCAGCAGCTATACCGGGACAGGGTCTGGAAACACCATATATTTT. The genes are TRBV7-6 and TRBJ1-3, with 9 bases aligning to TRBD1. Trimming removed 4 bases from V and 1 base from J; junction bases left unmatched: 5. Germline CDR1 is SGHVS and CDR2 is FNYEAQ. The CDR3 loop spans 16 amino acids.

Comment on this clone: A junction boundary mismatches the germline segment, possibly from a read error. The chain employs TRBV6-1 and TRBJ2-4; the match to TRBD1 covers 12 bases. Germline CDR1 is MNHNS and CDR2 is SASEGT. The CDR3 runs 18 residues. This CDR3 is CASSEGIGDRGLGDIQYF. The CDR3 bases are TGTGCCAGCAGCGAAGGCATAGGGGACAGGGGGCTTGGGGACATTCAGTACTTC.